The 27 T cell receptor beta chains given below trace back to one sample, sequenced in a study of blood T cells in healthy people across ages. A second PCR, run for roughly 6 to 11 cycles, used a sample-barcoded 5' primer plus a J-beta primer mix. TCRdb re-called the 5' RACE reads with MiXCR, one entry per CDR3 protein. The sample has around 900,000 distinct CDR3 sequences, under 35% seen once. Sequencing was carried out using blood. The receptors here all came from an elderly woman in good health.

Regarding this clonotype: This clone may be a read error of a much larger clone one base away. The CDR3 is CASSPGRGPSEQYF. The DNA for the CDR3 is TGTGCCAGCAGCCCCGGTCGGGGCCCGAGCGAGCAGTACTTC. This chain links TRBV7-9 with TRBJ2-7, with D possibly called TRBD1 or TRBD2 (5 bases each). This CDR3 has 14 amino acids. Trimming took 5 bases from V and 6 from J, leaving 17 bases between them. Germline loops: CDR1 SEHNR, CDR2 FQNEAQ (reference sequence).

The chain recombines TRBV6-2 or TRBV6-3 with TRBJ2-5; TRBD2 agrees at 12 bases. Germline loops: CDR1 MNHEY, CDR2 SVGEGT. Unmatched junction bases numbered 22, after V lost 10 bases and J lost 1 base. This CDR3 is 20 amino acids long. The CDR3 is CANTKGRTSGVWGTQETQYF. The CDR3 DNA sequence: TGTGCCAACACCAAAGGGAGGACTAGCGGGGTCTGGGGGACCCAAGAGACCCAGTACTTC.

The CDR3 DNA reads as TGTGCCAGCAGGTTGTTAGTCAGACCCTACGAGCAGTACTTC. It translates to CASRLLVRPYEQYF. V is TRBV28 and J is TRBJ2-7; D ambiguous. Trimming removed 6 bases at V and 2 bases at J, with 14 bases between. This CDR3 contains 14 residues. Per germline, CDR1 MDHEN and CDR2 SYDVKM.

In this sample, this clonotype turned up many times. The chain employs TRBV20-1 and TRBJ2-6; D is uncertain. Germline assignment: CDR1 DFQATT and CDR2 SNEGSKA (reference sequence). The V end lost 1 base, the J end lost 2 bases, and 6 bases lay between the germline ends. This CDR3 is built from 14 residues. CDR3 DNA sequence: TGCAGTGCTAGAGGGGGAACTGGGGCCAACGTCCTGACTTTC. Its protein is CSARGGTGANVLTF.

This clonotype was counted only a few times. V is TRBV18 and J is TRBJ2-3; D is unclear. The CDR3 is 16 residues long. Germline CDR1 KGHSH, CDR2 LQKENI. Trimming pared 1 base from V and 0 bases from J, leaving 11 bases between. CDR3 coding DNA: TGTGCCAGCTCACCACTCCGGACGGGCAGCACAGATACGCAGTATTTT. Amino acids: CASSPLRTGSTDTQYF.

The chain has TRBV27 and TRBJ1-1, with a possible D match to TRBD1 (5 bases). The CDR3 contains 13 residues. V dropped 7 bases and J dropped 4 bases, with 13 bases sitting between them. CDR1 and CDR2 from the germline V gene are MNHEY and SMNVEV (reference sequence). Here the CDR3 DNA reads TGTGCCAGCACCCAGTCCGGGGGCACTGAAGCTTTCTTT. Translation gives CASTQSGGTEAFF.

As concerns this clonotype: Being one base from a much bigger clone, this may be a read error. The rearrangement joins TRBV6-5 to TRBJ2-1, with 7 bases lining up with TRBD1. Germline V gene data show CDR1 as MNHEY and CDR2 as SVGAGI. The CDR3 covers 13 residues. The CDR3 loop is CACSHRGAGEQFF. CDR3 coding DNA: TGTGCCTGCAGTCACAGGGGCGCAGGTGAGCAGTTCTTC.

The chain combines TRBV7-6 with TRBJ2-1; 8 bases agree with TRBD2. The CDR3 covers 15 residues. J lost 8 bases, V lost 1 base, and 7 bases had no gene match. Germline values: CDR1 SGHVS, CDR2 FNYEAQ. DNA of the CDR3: TGTGCCAGCAGCTTAGAACCGGGGGGGCGCTATGAGCAGTTCTTC. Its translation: CASSLEPGGRYEQFF. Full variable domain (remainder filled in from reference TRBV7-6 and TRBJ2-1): GAGVSQSPRYKVTKRGQDVALRCDPISGHVSLYWYRQALGQGPEFLTYFNYEAQQDKSGLPNDRFSAERPEGSISTLTIQRTEQRDSAMYRCASSLEPGGRYEQFFGPGTRLTVL.

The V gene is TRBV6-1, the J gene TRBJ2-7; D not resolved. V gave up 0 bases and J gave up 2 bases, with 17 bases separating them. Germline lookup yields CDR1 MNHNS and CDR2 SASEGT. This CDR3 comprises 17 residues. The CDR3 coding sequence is TGTGCCAGCAGTGAAGCGCTTAGGGCCATACGGCCCTACGAGCAGTACTTC. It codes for CASSEALRAIRPYEQYF.

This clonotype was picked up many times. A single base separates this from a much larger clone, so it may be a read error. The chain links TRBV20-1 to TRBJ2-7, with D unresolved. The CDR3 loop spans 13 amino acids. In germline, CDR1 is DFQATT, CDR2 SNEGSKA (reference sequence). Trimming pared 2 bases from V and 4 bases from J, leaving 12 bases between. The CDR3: CSARQALRYEQYF. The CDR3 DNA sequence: TGCAGTGCTAGACAGGCTCTACGGTACGAGCAGTACTTC.

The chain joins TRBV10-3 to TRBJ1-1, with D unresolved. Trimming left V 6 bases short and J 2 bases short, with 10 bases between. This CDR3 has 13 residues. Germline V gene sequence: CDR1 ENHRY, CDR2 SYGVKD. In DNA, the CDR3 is TGTGCCATCAGACGTGCCCTTAACACTGAAGCTTTCTTT. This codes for CAIRRALNTEAFF.

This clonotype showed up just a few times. The CDR3 region has the DNA TGTGCCAGCGTCAGCAGGAGCTCCTATAATTCACCCCTCCACTTT. Amino acids: CASVSRSSYNSPLHF. The rearrangement joins TRBV6-1 to TRBJ1-6; D unresolved. The germline V gene has CDR1 MNHNS and CDR2 SASEGT. The CDR3 runs 15 residues. The V and J ends lost 8 bases and 0 bases respectively, with 11 bases between them.

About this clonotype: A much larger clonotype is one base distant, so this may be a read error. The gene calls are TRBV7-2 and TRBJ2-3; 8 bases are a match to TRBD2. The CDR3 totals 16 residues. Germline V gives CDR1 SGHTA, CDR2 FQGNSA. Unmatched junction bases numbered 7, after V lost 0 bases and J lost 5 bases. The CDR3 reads CASSLALSGGGDTQYF. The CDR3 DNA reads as TGTGCCAGCAGCTTAGCCTTGAGCGGGGGTGGAGATACGCAGTATTTT.

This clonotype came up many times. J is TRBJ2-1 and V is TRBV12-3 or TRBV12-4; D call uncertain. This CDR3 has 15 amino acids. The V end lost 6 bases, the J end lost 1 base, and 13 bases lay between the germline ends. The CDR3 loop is CASSRNGGSYNEQFF. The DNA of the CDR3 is TGTGCCAGCAGCCGAAATGGCGGATCCTACAATGAGCAGTTCTTC.

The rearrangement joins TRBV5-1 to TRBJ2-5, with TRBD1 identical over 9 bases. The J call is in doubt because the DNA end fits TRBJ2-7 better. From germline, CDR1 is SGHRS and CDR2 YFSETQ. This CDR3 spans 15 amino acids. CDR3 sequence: CASSSGTGSPYEQYF. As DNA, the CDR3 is TGCGCCAGCAGCTCCGGGACAGGGAGCCCCTACGAGCAGTACTTC.

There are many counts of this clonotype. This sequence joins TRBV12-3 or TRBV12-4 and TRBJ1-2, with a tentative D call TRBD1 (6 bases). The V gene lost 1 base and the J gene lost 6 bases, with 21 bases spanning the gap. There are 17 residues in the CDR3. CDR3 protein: CASSLVRGGIYTNGYTF. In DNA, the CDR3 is TGTGCCAGCAGTTTAGTCAGAGGGGGAATCTATACTAATGGCTACACCTTC.

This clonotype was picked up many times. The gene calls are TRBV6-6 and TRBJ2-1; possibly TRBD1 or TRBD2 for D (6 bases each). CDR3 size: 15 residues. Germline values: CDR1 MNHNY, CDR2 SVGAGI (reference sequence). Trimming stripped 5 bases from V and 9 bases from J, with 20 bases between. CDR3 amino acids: CASSKSAGEVGEQFF. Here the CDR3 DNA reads TGTGCCAGCAGTAAAAGCGCAGGGGAGGTCGGTGAGCAGTTCTTC.

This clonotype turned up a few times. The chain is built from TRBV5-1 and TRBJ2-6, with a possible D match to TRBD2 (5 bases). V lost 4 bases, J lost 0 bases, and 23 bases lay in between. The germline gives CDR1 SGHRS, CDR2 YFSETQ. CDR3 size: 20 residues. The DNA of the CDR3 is TGCGCCAGCAGCCCCGGTCCAGGACGGAAAACTAGCTCTGGGGCCAACGTCCTGACTTTC. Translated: CASSPGPGRKTSSGANVLTF.

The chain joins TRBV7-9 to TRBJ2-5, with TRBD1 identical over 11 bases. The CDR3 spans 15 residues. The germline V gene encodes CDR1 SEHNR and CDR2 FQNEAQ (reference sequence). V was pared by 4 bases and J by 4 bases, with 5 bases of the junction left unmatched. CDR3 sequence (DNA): TGTGCCAGCAGCTGGTCCGGGACAGGGGGAGAGACCCAGTACTTC. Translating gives CASSWSGTGGETQYF.

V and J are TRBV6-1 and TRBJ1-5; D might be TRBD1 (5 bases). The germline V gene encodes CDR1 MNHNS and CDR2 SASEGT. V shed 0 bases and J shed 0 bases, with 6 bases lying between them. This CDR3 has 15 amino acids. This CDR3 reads CASSEAGHSNQPQHF. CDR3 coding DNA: TGTGCCAGCAGTGAAGCGGGGCATAGCAATCAGCCCCAGCATTTT.

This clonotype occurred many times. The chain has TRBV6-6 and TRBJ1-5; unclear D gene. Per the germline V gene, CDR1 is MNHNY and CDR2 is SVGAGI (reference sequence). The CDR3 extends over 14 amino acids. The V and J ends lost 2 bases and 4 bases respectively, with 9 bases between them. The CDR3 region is CASSYPDGNQPQHF. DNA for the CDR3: TGTGCCAGCAGTTACCCAGACGGGAATCAGCCCCAGCATTTT.

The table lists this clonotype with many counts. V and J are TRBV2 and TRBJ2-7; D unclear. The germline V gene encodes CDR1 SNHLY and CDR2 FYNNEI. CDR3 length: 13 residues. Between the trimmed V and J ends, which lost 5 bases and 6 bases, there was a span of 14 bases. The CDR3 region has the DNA TGTGCCAGCAGTTCTGGGTCGGACCTCGAGCAGTACTTC. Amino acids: CASSSGSDLEQYF.

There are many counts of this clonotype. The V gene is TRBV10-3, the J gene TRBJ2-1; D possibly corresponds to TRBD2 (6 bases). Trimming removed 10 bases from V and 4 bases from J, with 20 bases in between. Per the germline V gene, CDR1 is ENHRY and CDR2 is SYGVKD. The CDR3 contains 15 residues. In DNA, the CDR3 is TGTGCCACCCGCGGGGAGGCCCGACGATACAATGAGCAGTTCTTC. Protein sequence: CATRGEARRYNEQFF.

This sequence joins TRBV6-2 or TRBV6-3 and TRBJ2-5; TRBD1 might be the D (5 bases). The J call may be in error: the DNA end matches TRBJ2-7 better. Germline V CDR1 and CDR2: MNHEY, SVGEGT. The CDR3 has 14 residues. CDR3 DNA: TGTGCCAGCAGTTACGGGGCCCTGTGGAACGAGCAGTACTTC. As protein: CASSYGALWNEQYF.

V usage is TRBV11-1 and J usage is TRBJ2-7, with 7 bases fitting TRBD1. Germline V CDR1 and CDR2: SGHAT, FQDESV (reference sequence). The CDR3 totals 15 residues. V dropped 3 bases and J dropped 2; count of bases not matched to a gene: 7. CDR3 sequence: CASSFGQDPTYEQYF. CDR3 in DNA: TGTGCCAGCAGCTTCGGACAGGACCCGACCTACGAGCAGTACTTC.

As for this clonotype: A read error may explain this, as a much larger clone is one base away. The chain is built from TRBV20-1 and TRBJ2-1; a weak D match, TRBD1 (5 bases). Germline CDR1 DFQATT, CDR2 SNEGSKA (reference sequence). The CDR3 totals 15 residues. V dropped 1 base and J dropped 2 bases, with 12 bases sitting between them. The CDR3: CSARGGAETYNEQFF. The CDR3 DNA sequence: TGCAGTGCTAGAGGGGGCGCGGAGACCTACAATGAGCAGTTCTTC.

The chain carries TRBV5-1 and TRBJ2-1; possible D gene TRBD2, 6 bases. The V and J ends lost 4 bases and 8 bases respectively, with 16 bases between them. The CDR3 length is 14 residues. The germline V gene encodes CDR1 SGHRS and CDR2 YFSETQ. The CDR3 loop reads CASSTARRDDEQFF. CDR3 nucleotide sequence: TGCGCCAGCAGCACAGCTAGGAGGGACGATGAGCAGTTCTTC. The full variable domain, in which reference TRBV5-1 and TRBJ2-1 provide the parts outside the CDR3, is KAGVTQTPRYLIKTRGQQVTLSCSPISGHRSVSWYQQTPGQGLQFLFEYFSETQRNKGNFPGRFSGRQFSNSRSEMNVSTLELGDSALYLCASSTARRDDEQFFGPGTRLTVL.